Sequencing of this TCR beta chain was carried out in a study of blood T cell repertoires in COVID-19. Study context: The cDNA or gDNA used as material had been derived from T cells, B-cell-depleted T cells, or PBMCs.

Study processing details: Reference gene primer amplification yielded estimated nucleated cell counts. Sequencing used immunoSEQ multiplex PCR; TCRdb keeps in-frame clones, though not all of them. V and J calls and clone size are those listed in that table; D and trimming were worked out from the DNA. The sample consists of approximately 59,000 clones, about three quarters of them appearing once. This sequence originates from a man aged 80 or over with acute or convalescent COVID-19. Sequences were obtained from peripheral blood.

CDR3 DNA sequence: TGTGCCATCAGTGAATTTAGACTCTCACATGAGCAGTTCTTC. The encoded protein is CAISEFRLSHEQFF. The chain is built from TRBV10-3 and TRBJ2-1; no clear D gene. The CDR3 contains 14 residues. The V gene lost 3 bases and the J gene lost 8 bases, with 14 bases spanning the gap. Looked up from germline, CDR1 is ENHRY and CDR2 is SYGVKD.